The clone carrying this T cell receptor beta chain showed up just a few times. The antigen is undetermined. The CDR3 loop spans 15 amino acids. Trimming shortened V by 0 bases and J by 4 bases, and 12 bases separated the two germline ends. This specimen belongs to a study of T cells after yellow fever vaccination. General study points: Once the booster was given, most primary-vaccination clones reappeared, at just over 95% for CD4 and roughly 90% for CD8.

TCR cDNA, made by 5'RACE template switching, carried an added universal primer site and UMIs. TCRdb fed the 5' RACE reads into MiXCR, producing one record per CDR3 protein. In the table there are more than 350,000 distinct CDR3 sequences, roughly 10% of which are singletons. J is TRBJ2-5 and V is TRBV23-1; the D gene could be TRBD1 or TRBD2 (5 bases each). TRBV23-1 is annotated as an ORF whose role is uncertain. The receptor comes from a young man who received the YFV17D yellow fever vaccine. Here the sequenced sample was PBMCs, taken on the day of the first yellow fever vaccination. CDR3: CASSQSNGAVETQYF. The CDR3 DNA sequence: TGCGCCAGCAGTCAATCGAACGGGGCGGTAGAGACCCAGTACTTC.